What follows are 25 T cell receptor beta chains derived from one specimen sequenced in a study of cytomegalovirus exposure and HLA in healthy donors. With 60 Vbeta and 13 Jbeta primers, the PCR was carried out. Sequenced by immunoSEQ multiplex PCR; TCRdb stores in-frame clones only, minus some. The sample includes 150,000 to 200,000 clones, over 75% of them seen just once. The sample comprised PBMCs. Every receptor here comes from a woman aged 25 to 39 in good health and CMV-seronegative.

This sequence joins TRBV7-3 and TRBJ2-1; TRBD2 agrees at 7 bases. Germline V gene data show CDR1 as SGHTA and CDR2 as FQGTGA. V was pared by 1 base and J by 2 bases, with 2 bases of the junction left unmatched. The CDR3 totals 15 residues. The CDR3 DNA follows: TGTGCCAGCAGCTTAAGACGGGGGGCCTACAATGAGCAGTTCTTC. It specifies CASSLRRGAYNEQFF.

The chain's CDR3 is CASGFGGYYEQYF. For the CDR3, the DNA is TGTGCTAGTGGTTTCGGGGGATACTACGAGCAGTACTTC. This chain uses TRBV12-5 with TRBJ2-7, with D possibly matching TRBD2 (6 bases). CDR1 is LGHNT and CDR2 is FRNRAP in the germline V gene. Trimming removed 3 bases at V and 3 bases at J, with 9 bases between. CDR3 length: 13 amino acids.

The J gene is TRBJ2-7, the V gene TRBV6-5; possible D gene TRBD2, 5 bases. CDR3 size: 15 residues. Germline V lookup: CDR1 MNHEY, CDR2 SVGAGI. V lost 4 bases and J lost 0, with 13 bases in between. Written as DNA, the CDR3 is TGTGCCAGCAGTTCCGGGGATCTTGGCTCCTACGAGCAGTACTTC. Its translation: CASSSGDLGSYEQYF.

The CDR3 spells CASSPLAGGAKNIQYF. The CDR3 DNA follows: TGTGCCAGCAGCCCGCTAGCGGGGGGAGCCAAAAACATTCAGTACTTC. The V call is TRBV6-6, the J call TRBJ2-4; 11 bases align to TRBD2. The length of the CDR3 is 16 residues. In germline, CDR1 is MNHNY, CDR2 SVGAGI (reference sequence). After removal of 6 bases from V and 0 bases from J, the junction contained 4 bases not matched to a gene.

This chain connects TRBV10-1 to TRBJ2-7; 9 nucleotides agree with TRBD2. The CDR3 loop spans 15 amino acids. The V and J ends lost 2 bases and 7 bases, in that order; junction bases with no gene match: 9. Germline values: CDR1 WNHNN, CDR2 SYGVQD (reference sequence). The CDR3 loop reads CASSERRGGAGEQYF. CDR3 nucleotide sequence: TGCGCCAGCAGTGAGAGGCGCGGGGGGGCCGGAGAGCAGTACTTC.

This chain links TRBV6-5 with TRBJ1-1, with D possibly TRBD1 on 6 matching bases. The CDR3 is 13 residues long. CDR1 is MNHEY, CDR2 SVGAGI, per germline. Trimming removed 5 bases from V and 4 bases from J, with 11 bases in between. In DNA form, the CDR3 reads TGTGCCAGCAGTAGGGGGGGGGTCACTGAAGCTTTCTTT. This codes for CASSRGGVTEAFF.

The rearrangement links TRBV15 to TRBJ1-1; D gene unclear. The CDR3 runs 12 residues. V lost 7 bases to trimming and J lost 2 bases, with 8 bases between them. The germline gives CDR1 LNHNV, CDR2 YYDKDF (reference sequence). CDR3 residues: CATNELNTEAFF. The CDR3 DNA sequence: TGTGCCACCAACGAGCTAAACACTGAAGCTTTCTTT.

This clone was seen a single time. The chain links TRBV7-9 to TRBJ2-5, with D perhaps matching TRBD2 (6 bases). Germline-derived CDR1 and CDR2 are SEHNR and FQNEAQ (reference sequence). CDR3 length equals 15 residues. V lost 3 bases, J lost 2 bases, and 13 bases lay in between. CDR3 loop: CASSFWGLTQETQYF. In DNA, the CDR3 is TGTGCCAGCAGCTTTTGGGGACTGACACAAGAGACCCAGTACTTC.

CDR3 nucleotides: TGTGCCAGCATCGGAGTCTTCTCCTACGAGCAGTACTTC. Its protein product is CASIGVFSYEQYF. The chain couples TRBV27 to TRBJ2-7; D ambiguous. The CDR3 contains 13 residues. V dropped 7 bases and J dropped 0 bases, with 10 bases sitting between them. The germline gives CDR1 MNHEY, CDR2 SMNVEV (reference sequence).

The chain combines TRBV7-6 with TRBJ1-2; D remains ambiguous. V shed 8 bases and J shed 0 bases, with 13 bases lying between them. Germline-derived CDR1 and CDR2 are SGHVS and FNYEAQ. CDR3 length: 14 residues. The CDR3: CASGDGASNYGYTF. CDR3 DNA sequence: TGTGCCAGCGGCGACGGAGCCTCTAACTATGGCTACACCTTC.

This clone has only one observation. The rearrangement joins TRBV5-4 to TRBJ1-4; tentatively, D is TRBD1 (6 bases). In germline, CDR1 is SGHNT, CDR2 YYREEE (reference sequence). CDR3 length: 13 residues. V shed 6 bases and J shed 7 bases, with 13 bases lying between them. The DNA of the CDR3 is TGTGCCAGCAAGCTGAGGGGGGGTGAAAAACTGTTTTTT. This gives the protein CASKLRGGEKLFF. Full variable domain (missing parts from reference TRBV5-4 and TRBJ1-4): ETGVTQSPTHLIKTRGQQVTLRCSSQSGHNTVSWYQQALGQGPQFIFQYYREEENGRGNFPPRFSGLQFPNYSSELNVNALELDDSALYLCASKLRGGEKLFFGSGTQLSVL.

This chain uses TRBV5-8 with TRBJ2-2; no clear D. The CDR3 consists of 15 residues. Germline V gives CDR1 SGHTS, CDR2 YDEGEE. V lost 2 bases and J 7 bases, leaving 15 bases between the germline ends. CDR3 sequence: CASSLFGFSNGELFF. In DNA form, the CDR3 reads TGTGCCAGCAGCTTATTCGGGTTCTCGAACGGGGAGCTGTTTTTT.

The chain uses TRBV9 and TRBJ1-1; D is unclear. CDR1 SGDLS and CDR2 YYNGEE come from the germline V gene. The V end was cut by 0 bases, the J end by 0 bases, with 6 bases between. This CDR3 comprises 14 residues. The CDR3 loop reads CASSVDQVNTEAFF. DNA for the CDR3: TGTGCCAGCAGCGTAGATCAGGTGAACACTGAAGCTTTCTTT.

Written as DNA, the CDR3 is TGCGCCAGCAGCCAAGAAAATGGACTAGCGGGGGTCGGGCAGTACTTC. It is translated as CASSQENGLAGVGQYF. V is TRBV4-1 and J is TRBJ2-7; 13 positions agree with TRBD2. CDR1 is MGHRA, CDR2 YSYEKL, per germline. CDR3 size: 16 residues. The V and J ends lost 0 bases and 9 bases, in that order; junction bases with no gene match: 8.

CDR3 sequence: CASRTDSVYGYTF. CDR3 sequence (DNA): TGTGCCAGCAGAACGGACAGCGTCTATGGCTACACCTTC. The rearrangement joins TRBV2 to TRBJ1-2; D is possibly TRBD1 (6 bases). The CDR3 extends over 13 amino acids. Germline CDR1 and CDR2: SNHLY and FYNNEI. V was clipped by 6 bases and J by 4 bases, with 12 bases between them.

This chain connects TRBV5-4 to TRBJ1-1, with 10 bases identical to TRBD1. J lost 5 bases, V lost 4 bases, and 11 bases had no gene match. This CDR3 is built from 16 residues. Germline values: CDR1 SGHNT, CDR2 YYREEE (reference sequence). The CDR3 nucleotides are TGTGCCAGCAGCATACCAGACAGGGGGCGAGGGACTGAAGCTTTCTTT. Protein: CASSIPDRGRGTEAFF.

This clone has just a few counts. V is TRBV27 and J is TRBJ2-7; a possible D gene is TRBD2 (5 bases). The ends were cut back, 3 bases at V and 4 bases at J, with 13 bases in the middle. The CDR3 totals 14 residues. Germline V gene data show CDR1 as MNHEY and CDR2 as SMNVEV (reference sequence). CDR3 nucleotides: TGTGCCAGCAGTTTTACGGCGGGCTCTTACGAGCAGTACTTC. Encoded protein: CASSFTAGSYEQYF.

V and J are TRBV14 and TRBJ2-7; 10 bases align to TRBD2. Germline CDR1 SGHDN, CDR2 FVKESK. This CDR3 is 15 amino acids long. With V trimmed by 6 bases and J by 0 bases, 5 bases remained unmatched. CDR3 nucleotide sequence: TGTGCCAGCAGTAAGGAGCGGGGGGGCTCCTACGAGCAGTACTTC. This sequence encodes CASSKERGGSYEQYF. The whole variable domain, filled in from reference TRBV14 and TRBJ2-7, reads EAGVTQFPSHSVIEKGQTVTLRCDPISGHDNLYWYRRVMGKEIKFLLHFVKESKQDESGMPNNRFLAERTGGTYSTLKVQPAELEDSGVYFCASSKERGGSYEQYFGPGTRLTVT.

The chain uses TRBV5-4 and TRBJ1-2, with D perhaps matching TRBD1 (6 bases). Germline V CDR1 and CDR2: SGHNT, YYREEE (reference sequence). V was shortened by 6 bases and J by 2 bases, with 8 bases between the two germline ends. The CDR3 consists of 12 residues. CDR3 nucleotides: TGTGCCAGCAACGGACAGAACTATGGCTACACCTTC. This encodes CASNGQNYGYTF.

V gene TRBV5-1 combines with J gene TRBJ1-1; no definite D call. CDR3 length equals 13 residues. V gave up 7 bases and J gave up 3 bases, with 13 bases separating them. The V gene's germline CDR1 is SGHRS and CDR2 YFSETQ. DNA of the CDR3: TGCGCCAGCCTGCGGGATTTTGACACTGAAGCTTTCTTT. This translates into CASLRDFDTEAFF.

This rearrangement joins TRBV5-4 to TRBJ2-7, with 12 nucleotides matching TRBD1. Germline values: CDR1 SGHNT, CDR2 YYREEE (reference sequence). The CDR3 consists of 14 residues. Unmatched junction bases numbered 5, after V lost 4 bases and J lost 6 bases. The CDR3 is CASSPGTGGGEQYF. The CDR3 nucleotides read TGTGCCAGCAGCCCCGGGACAGGGGGCGGCGAGCAGTACTTC.

The rearrangement joins TRBV30 to TRBJ1-3, with D possibly being TRBD1 (5 bases). The CDR3 is 18 residues long. Germline assignment: CDR1 GTSNPN and CDR2 SVGIG (reference sequence). Trimming took off 2 bases at V and 0 bases at J, with 20 bases between the two ends. CDR3 protein: CAWSPPLGRETSGNTIYF. CDR3 DNA: TGTGCCTGGAGTCCGCCGTTAGGCAGGGAAACCTCTGGAAACACCATATATTTT. Together with reference TRBV30 and TRBJ1-3, the CDR3 gives the full variable domain: SQTIHQWPATLVQPVGSPLSLECTVEGTSNPNLYWYRQAAGRGLQLLFYSVGIGQISSEVPQNLSASRPQDRQFILSSKKLLLSDSGFYLCAWSPPLGRETSGNTIYFGEGSWLTVV.

This chain joins TRBV7-9 and TRBJ1-4; the D gene is possibly TRBD1 (5 bases). CDR3 size: 13 residues. CDR1 SEHNR and CDR2 FQNEAQ come from the germline V gene (reference sequence). Trimming removed 5 bases from V and 5 bases from J, with 9 bases in between. The CDR3: CASSLRENEKLFF. CDR3 sequence (DNA): TGTGCCAGCAGCCTCAGGGAAAATGAAAAACTGTTTTTT.

This clone was recorded a few times. This chain joins TRBV19 and TRBJ1-1; 10 bases agree with TRBD1. The V gene's germline CDR1 is LNHDA and CDR2 SQIVND (reference sequence). Germline trimming cut 7 bases from V and 0 bases from J; bases unmatched to any gene: 11. The CDR3 runs to 17 residues. For the CDR3, the DNA is TGTGCCAGTACCGACCGGGACAGGGGTATTTTGAACACTGAAGCTTTCTTT. The encoded protein is CASTDRDRGILNTEAFF.

This chain uses TRBV19 with TRBJ2-7, with D possibly TRBD1 on 6 matching bases. Trimming stripped 5 bases from V and 9 bases from J, with 23 bases between. This CDR3 is 15 amino acids long. Germline CDR1 and CDR2: LNHDA and SQIVND (reference sequence). The chain's CDR3 is CASSSRTEAPIVQYF. CDR3 DNA sequence: TGTGCCAGTAGTTCCCGGACAGAAGCGCCTATCGTGCAGTACTTC.